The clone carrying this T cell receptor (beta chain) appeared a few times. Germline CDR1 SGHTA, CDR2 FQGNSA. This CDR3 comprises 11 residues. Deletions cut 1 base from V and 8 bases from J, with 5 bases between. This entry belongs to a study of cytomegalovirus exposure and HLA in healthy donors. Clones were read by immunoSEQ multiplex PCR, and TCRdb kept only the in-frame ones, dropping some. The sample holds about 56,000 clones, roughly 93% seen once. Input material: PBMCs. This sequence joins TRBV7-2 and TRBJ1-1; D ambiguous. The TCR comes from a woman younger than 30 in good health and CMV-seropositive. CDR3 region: CASSLGREAFF. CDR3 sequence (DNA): TGTGCCAGCAGCTTAGGCAGGGAAGCTTTCTTT. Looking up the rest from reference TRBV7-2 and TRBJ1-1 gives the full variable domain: GAGVSQSPSNKVTEKGKDVELRCDPISGHTALYWYRQSLGQGLEFLIYFQGNSAPDKSGLPSDRFSAERTGGSVSTLTIQRTQQEDSAVYLCASSLGREAFFGQGTRLTVV.